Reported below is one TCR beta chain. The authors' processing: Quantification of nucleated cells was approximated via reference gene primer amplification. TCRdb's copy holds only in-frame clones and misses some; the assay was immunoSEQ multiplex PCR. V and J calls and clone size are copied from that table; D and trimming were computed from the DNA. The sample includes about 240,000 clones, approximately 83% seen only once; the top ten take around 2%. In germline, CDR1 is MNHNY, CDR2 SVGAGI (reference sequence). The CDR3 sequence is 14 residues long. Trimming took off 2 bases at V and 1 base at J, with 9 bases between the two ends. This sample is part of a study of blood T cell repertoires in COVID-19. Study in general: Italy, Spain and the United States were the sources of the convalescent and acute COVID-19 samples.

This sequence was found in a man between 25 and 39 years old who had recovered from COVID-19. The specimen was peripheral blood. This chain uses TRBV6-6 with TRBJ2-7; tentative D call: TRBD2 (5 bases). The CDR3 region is CASSYEGSSYEQYF. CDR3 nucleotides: TGTGCCAGCAGTTACGAGGGATCGTCCTACGAGCAGTACTTC.